These 7 T cell receptor beta chains originate from one sample sequenced in a study of tumor-infiltrating lymphocytes in primary liver carcinoma. With approximately 470 ng total RNA as template and a constant-region primer, TCR beta cDNA was made. Three nested multiplex PCR rounds of slightly modified ARM-PCR generated TCR beta libraries. The two initial PCR rounds, roughly 11 cycles each, used TRBV1-TRBV30 forward and C-beta reverse primers. TCRdb passed the multiplex PCR reads through MiXCR, listing each CDR3 protein once. Among about 99,000 distinct CDR3 sequences, around three quarters were seen once, and the ten largest hold over 9.5%. Investigators took RNA and DNA out together from roughly 21-30 mg of unsorted bulk tissue. Sequencing was performed on liver tumor tissue from sampling region 5. The sample's subset: tumor region T5, tumor centre. The receptors stem from a woman between 55 and 75 years old with primary liver carcinoma and hepatitis B virus infection.

Remarks on this clonotype: Mismatch with germline at one junction end may stem from a read error. The chain joins TRBV6-1 to TRBJ2-5; TRBD1 matches 10 bases. This CDR3 contains 15 residues. Germline V gene data show CDR1 as MNHNS and CDR2 as SASEGT. The CDR3 loop reads CASGEFRTGGQTQYF. CDR3 nucleotide sequence: TGTGCCAGCGGTGAATTCAGGACAGGGGGGCAGACCCAGTACTTC.

This clonotype was recorded only once. The junction departs from the called germline gene at one end, perhaps through a read error. This chain uses TRBV11-1 with TRBJ2-2, with D hard to call. CDR1 is SGHAT and CDR2 is FQDESV in the germline V gene (reference sequence). There are 14 residues in the CDR3. The CDR3 loop is CASRPSLNTRELFF. The CDR3, as DNA: TGTGCCAGCAGACCGAGTCTTAACACCCGGGAGCTGTTTTTT.

The chain is built from TRBV14 and TRBJ2-2; 7 bases agree with TRBD1. V lost 9 bases and J lost 4; bases outside the gene matches: 14. Germline lookup yields CDR1 SGHDN and CDR2 FVKESK. This CDR3 contains 16 residues. CDR3 sequence: CARSSQTGKGTGELFF. Here the CDR3 DNA reads TGTGCCAGAAGCTCCCAGACAGGGAAAGGCACCGGGGAGCTGTTTTTT.

This clonotype showed up just once. Given the absence of the conserved phenylalanine or tryptophan at the CDR3 end, a read error is likely. The chain uses TRBV6-5 and TRBJ2-1; TRBD1 aligns across 11 bases. From germline, CDR1 is MNHEY and CDR2 SVGAGI. The junction had 7 bases not matched to a gene; V was cut back by 6 bases and J by 9 bases. This CDR3 spans 14 amino acids. The CDR3 sequence: CASRGQGGCIEQFS. The CDR3 DNA reads as TGTGCCAGCAGGGGACAGGGGGGCTGCATTGAGCAGTTCTCC.

In this sample, this clonotype turned up many times. This chain uses TRBV6-1 with TRBJ1-1; TRBD1 is a possible D gene (6 bases). The germline V gene has CDR1 MNHNS and CDR2 SASEGT. The germline V and J ends were trimmed by 1 base and 4 bases, with 13 bases remaining between them. The CDR3 runs 15 residues. CDR3 DNA: TGTGCCAGCAGTGAAGGCGGGGGGCCGGGCACTGAAGCTTTCTTT. Translating it yields CASSEGGGPGTEAFF.

This clonotype was recorded many times. The CDR3 sequence is CASSGRENTEAFF. The CDR3 bases are TGTGCCAGCAGTGGACGGGAGAACACTGAAGCTTTCTTT. The chain links TRBV12-3 or TRBV12-4 to TRBJ1-1; D gene unclear. V was cut by 5 bases and J by 1 base, with 8 bases left in between. The CDR3 spans 13 residues.

The chain is built from TRBV6-1 and TRBJ2-3; no reliable D call. The CDR3 is 15 amino acids. CDR1 and CDR2 (germline): MNHNS, SASEGT. Trimming removed 6 bases from V and 0 bases from J, with 13 bases in between. The CDR3 is CASRTQSASTDTQYF. CDR3 sequence (DNA): TGTGCCAGCAGAACCCAGTCGGCTAGCACAGATACGCAGTATTTT.